These 21 T cell receptor beta chains were all obtained from the same sample, sequenced in a study of CD8 T cells in ankylosing spondylitis. Their antigens remain unidentified. General study findings and limits: What seemed typical of ankylosing spondylitis blood was a TCR beta motif built from eight highly homologous variants.

TCRdb reanalysed the 5' RACE reads using MiXCR and keeps one entry per CDR3 protein. The sample records tens of thousands of distinct CDR3 sequences, roughly 8.5% being singletons. Sequenced material: blood, either unsorted or a sorted T cell fraction (not recorded which). These receptors were collected from a male donor with ankylosing spondylitis.

This chain joins TRBV7-6 and TRBJ2-2; TRBD1 might be the D (5 bases). The germline V and J ends were trimmed by 5 bases and 6 bases, with 10 bases remaining between them. The CDR3 spans 13 residues. Germline CDR1 SGHVS, CDR2 FNYEAQ. The CDR3 is CASSVGVAGELFF. The DNA of the CDR3 is TGTGCCAGCAGCGTAGGGGTCGCCGGGGAGCTGTTTTTT. Full variable domain (outside the CDR3, taken from reference TRBV7-6 and TRBJ2-2): GAGVSQSPRYKVTKRGQDVALRCDPISGHVSLYWYRQALGQGPEFLTYFNYEAQQDKSGLPNDRFSAERPEGSISTLTIQRTEQRDSAMYRCASSVGVAGELFFGEGSRLTVL.

This clonotype has a count of ten or more. The CDR3 loop is CASSQTGELFF. The CDR3 DNA reads TGTGCCAGCAGCCAGACCGGGGAGCTGTTTTTT. This chain joins TRBV11-2 and TRBJ2-2; D not resolved. The CDR3 consists of 11 residues. Germline-derived CDR1 and CDR2 are SGHAT and FQNNGV. V shed 5 bases and J shed 5 bases, with 3 bases lying between them.

In its sample, this clonotype was seen many times. This sequence joins TRBV19 and TRBJ1-5; D is unresolved. V was trimmed by 6 bases and J by 4 bases, leaving 19 bases between them. The CDR3 consists of 16 residues. Germline loops: CDR1 LNHDA, CDR2 SQIVND (reference sequence). The CDR3 reads CASSDGPREVNQPQHF. As DNA, the CDR3 is TGTGCCAGTAGCGACGGGCCGAGGGAAGTAAATCAGCCCCAGCATTTT.

The chain links TRBV24-1 to TRBJ2-1; 7 nucleotides agree with TRBD2. Germline CDR1 is KGHDR and CDR2 is SFDVKD. J gave up 6 bases and V 2 bases, and 12 bases lay outside the gene matches. The CDR3 runs 17 residues. The CDR3 DNA reads TGTGCCACCAGTGATTATAGACTAGCCCGAAGGTCCAATGAGCAGTTCTTC. Amino acid sequence: CATSDYRLARRSNEQFF.

The chain uses TRBV27 and TRBJ2-7; 7 bases match TRBD1. The CDR3 extends over 16 amino acids. The germline CDR1 and CDR2 sequences are MNHEY and SMNVEV (reference sequence). Trimming cost V 6 bases and J 3 bases; bases outside gene matches: 14. CDR3 sequence reads: CASRSLGDRDFYEQYF. The CDR3 coding sequence is TGTGCCAGCAGGAGTTTGGGGGACAGAGATTTCTACGAGCAGTACTTC.

There are a few counts of this clonotype. This chain uses TRBV20-1 with TRBJ2-7, with 7 nucleotides matching TRBD2. CDR1 is DFQATT and CDR2 is SNEGSKA in the germline V gene (reference sequence). Unmatched junction bases numbered 4, after V lost 1 base and J lost 1 base. The CDR3 has 14 residues. The CDR3 coding sequence is TGCAGTGCTAGAGTGACGGGAGGTTCCTACGAGCAGTACTTC. It yields the protein CSARVTGGSYEQYF.

Ten or more counts support this clonotype. The chain joins TRBV7-2 to TRBJ1-2; no definite D call. Germline CDR1 SGHTA, CDR2 FQGNSA. The CDR3 has 14 residues. The V and J ends lost 1 base and 2 bases respectively, with 8 bases between them. In nucleotides, the CDR3 is TGTGCCAGCAGCTTAGACTCGGGAAACTATGGCTACACCTTC. It yields the protein CASSLDSGNYGYTF.

A few counts support this clonotype. The J gene is TRBJ2-1, the V gene TRBV29-1; D is ambiguous. The V end lost 5 bases, the J end lost 12 bases, and 14 bases lay between the germline ends. The CDR3 sequence is 11 residues long. Germline CDR1 and CDR2: SQVTM and ANQGSEA. CDR3 sequence reads: CSVIVLGMQFF. The DNA for the CDR3 is TGCAGCGTTATTGTTTTGGGGATGCAGTTCTTC.

This clonotype was counted ten times or more. The rearrangement links TRBV12-3 or TRBV12-4 to TRBJ2-2, with D maybe TRBD2 (6 bases). V gave up 2 bases and J gave up 1 base, with 8 bases separating them. CDR3 size: 15 residues. The chain's CDR3 is CASSLSSVNTGELFF. The CDR3 nucleotides are TGTGCCAGCAGTTTATCTAGCGTGAACACCGGGGAGCTGTTTTTT.

This clonotype turned up a few times. The chain employs TRBV20-1 and TRBJ2-1; D remains ambiguous. The CDR3 extends over 17 amino acids. The germline gives CDR1 DFQATT, CDR2 SNEGSKA (reference sequence). Trimming took 4 bases from V and 5 from J, leaving 24 bases between them. CDR3 sequence (DNA): TGCAGTGCTACGTTCTCTACATCTGAAATTCCAAACAATGAGCAGTTCTTC. As protein: CSATFSTSEIPNNEQFF.

This clonotype showed up just a few times. The rearrangement uses TRBV30 and TRBJ2-1; 8 positions agree with TRBD2. V was clipped by 0 bases and J by 9 bases; unmatched bases: 1. The CDR3 extends over 12 amino acids. Germline CDR1 GTSNPN, CDR2 SVGIG (reference sequence). CDR3 sequence: CAWSVRGGEQFF. The CDR3 DNA reads as TGTGCCTGGAGTGTACGGGGGGGTGAGCAGTTCTTC.

The rearrangement uses TRBV2 and TRBJ2-1; perhaps TRBD1 as D (5 bases). This CDR3 is 12 amino acids long. The V and J ends lost 8 bases and 5 bases respectively, with 10 bases between them. The germline V gene encodes CDR1 SNHLY and CDR2 FYNNEI. Here the CDR3 DNA reads TGTGCCAGCCAGGGAAACCACAATGAGCAGTTCTTC. Amino acid sequence: CASQGNHNEQFF.

The sample holds one count of this clonotype. One end of the junction is discordant with germline, which a read error may explain. This sequence joins TRBV24-1 and TRBJ2-2; 7 bases line up with TRBD2. Germline V gene lookup returns CDR1 KGHDR and CDR2 SFDVKD. The CDR3 has 17 residues. The CDR3 here is CAASDPSGAANTGELFF. CDR3 nucleotides: TGTGCCGCCAGTGATCCTAGCGGAGCCGCGAACACCGGGGAGCTGTTTTTT.

V usage is TRBV27 and J usage is TRBJ2-7; 8 bases are a match to TRBD1. Germline trimming cut 4 bases from V and 7 bases from J; bases unmatched to any gene: 9. The germline V gene encodes CDR1 MNHEY and CDR2 SMNVEV (reference sequence). The CDR3 is 14 residues long. CDR3 loop: CASSSPRTGYEQYF. The CDR3 DNA reads TGTGCCAGCAGTTCACCCAGGACAGGGTATGAGCAGTACTTC.

There are a few counts of this clonotype. The chain carries TRBV12-3 or TRBV12-4 and TRBJ2-1; 8 nucleotides agree with TRBD2. The CDR3 is made up of 14 amino acids. Germline trimming cut 5 bases from V and 8 bases from J; bases unmatched to any gene: 8. CDR3 in DNA: TGTGCCAGCAGTATAATAGCGGGAATGGATGAGCAGTTCTTC. This codes for CASSIIAGMDEQFF.

This clonotype was observed a handful of times. CDR3: CASSLDLYSGNTIYF. The CDR3, as DNA: TGTGCCAGCAGCTTAGACCTTTACTCTGGAAACACCATATATTTT. The gene calls are TRBV7-2 and TRBJ1-3, with D hard to call. The V gene's germline CDR1 is SGHTA and CDR2 FQGNSA. The CDR3 contains 15 residues. V shed 1 base and J shed 0 bases, with 7 bases lying between them.

The chain joins TRBV9 to TRBJ2-1; D possibly corresponds to TRBD2 (6 bases). CDR1 is SGDLS and CDR2 is YYNGEE in the germline V gene. CDR3 size: 15 residues. Trimming shortened V by 4 bases and J by 2 bases, and 13 bases separated the two germline ends. The CDR3 region is CASSSGTAPYNEQFF. DNA for the CDR3: TGTGCCAGCAGCTCCGGGACTGCCCCCTACAATGAGCAGTTCTTC. The full variable domain, its missing parts supplied by reference TRBV9 and TRBJ2-1, is DSGVTQTPKHLITATGQRVTLRCSPRSGDLSVYWYQQSLDQGLQFLIQYYNGEERAKGNILERFSAQQFPDLHSELNLSSLELGDSALYFCASSSGTAPYNEQFFGPGTRLTVL.

The rearrangement joins TRBV11-1 to TRBJ1-3; 9 bases align to TRBD1. The CDR3 consists of 20 residues. Germline assignment: CDR1 SGHAT and CDR2 FQDESV (reference sequence). V lost 5 bases to trimming and J lost 0 bases; unmatched junction nucleotides: 17. In DNA form, the CDR3 reads TGTGCCAGCAGCCTCTCCACCTCCGGGACAGGGTTAGACTCTGGAAACACCATATATTTT. Translating it yields CASSLSTSGTGLDSGNTIYF. Full variable domain (missing parts from reference TRBV11-1 and TRBJ1-3): EAEVAQSPRYKITEKSQAVAFWCDPISGHATLYWYRQILGQGPELLVQFQDESVVDDSQLPKDRFSAERLKGVDSTLKIQPAELGDSAMYLCASSLSTSGTGLDSGNTIYFGEGSWLTVV.

The chain employs TRBV7-8 and TRBJ2-3; 8 bases match TRBD2. The germline V gene encodes CDR1 SGHVS and CDR2 FQNEAQ. Trimming cost V 0 bases and J 2 bases; bases outside gene matches: 10. The CDR3 runs 18 residues. CDR3 sequence reads: CASSLAPPGAGDTDTQYF. In DNA, the CDR3 is TGTGCCAGCAGCTTAGCTCCCCCAGGAGCGGGAGACACAGATACGCAGTATTTT.

This clonotype was seen repeatedly, ten times or more. The genes are TRBV7-8 and TRBJ2-7; 7 bases agree with TRBD2. CDR1 SGHVS and CDR2 FQNEAQ come from the germline V gene. This CDR3 is built from 15 residues. V lost 0 bases to trimming and J lost 3 bases; unmatched junction nucleotides: 5. CDR3 DNA: TGTGCCAGCAGCTTAGCGCTCAGCGGGGTCTACGAGCAGTACTTC. This encodes CASSLALSGVYEQYF. The full variable domain, its missing parts supplied by reference TRBV7-8 and TRBJ2-7, is GAGVSQSPRYKVAKRGQDVALRCDPISGHVSLFWYQQALGQGPEFLTYFQNEAQLDKSGLPSDRFFAERPEGSVSTLKIQRTQQEDSAVYLCASSLALSGVYEQYFGPGTRLTVT.

This chain uses TRBV19 with TRBJ1-1, with D perhaps matching TRBD1 (6 bases). The germline V gene has CDR1 LNHDA and CDR2 SQIVND (reference sequence). The CDR3 sequence is 13 residues long. V was clipped by 9 bases and J by 3 bases, with 14 bases between them. This CDR3 is CASTQGWHTEAFF. In DNA form, the CDR3 reads TGTGCCAGCACCCAGGGGTGGCACACTGAAGCTTTCTTT.